One sample yielded the 28 T cell receptor beta chains listed below, sequenced in a study of T cell repertoires in cytomegalovirus infection. TCRdb redid the calling of the reads with MiXCR, one entry per CDR3 protein. The repertoire holds hundreds of thousands of distinct CDR3 sequences, about 39% seen once, with 43% in the top ten. For these receptors, no antigen is known. Specimen: cultured PBMCs, collected from culture after CMV antigen stimulation. All receptors come from a human donor in good health (CMV status not recorded). Some clones in this sample may be carry-over from other donors' samples.

This clonotype was found a few times. The rearrangement joins TRBV12-3 or TRBV12-4 to TRBJ1-4; 7 bases line up with TRBD1. V shed 5 bases and J 6 bases; nucleotides not matched to a gene: 6. CDR3 size: 14 residues. In DNA form, the CDR3 reads TGTGCCAGCAGTCCAGACAGGGTTGATGAAAAACTGTTTTTT. Encoded protein: CASSPDRVDEKLFF.

The J gene is TRBJ2-4, the V gene TRBV6-2 or TRBV6-3, with 9 bases matching TRBD1. The CDR3 sequence is 18 residues long. The V and J ends lost 8 bases and 0 bases, in that order; junction bases with no gene match: 14. Looked up from germline, CDR1 is MNHEY and CDR2 is SVGEGT. Here the CDR3 DNA reads TGTGCCAGCGCCTTCCGGGACAGGGATCCCTTAGCCAAAAACATTCAGTACTTC. Amino acid sequence: CASAFRDRDPLAKNIQYF.

Regarding this clonotype: One end of the junction fails to match germline, which may point to a read error. J is TRBJ2-1 and V is TRBV5-3; D remains unclear. TRBV5-3 is filed as an ORF, its function uncertain. The CDR3 spans 15 residues. This chain's CDR3 is CASSLERSSYNEQFF. CDR3 bases: TGTGCCAGCAGCTTGGAACGAAGCTCCTACAATGAGCAGTTCTTC.

V usage is TRBV20-1 and J usage is TRBJ1-2; D is perhaps TRBD1 (6 bases). V lost 4 bases, J lost 5 bases, and 8 bases lay in between. The CDR3 runs 11 residues. Germline CDR1 reads DFQATT; CDR2 reads SNEGSKA (reference sequence). As DNA, the CDR3 is TGCAGTGCTACAGGGGTGTATGGCTACACCTTC. Translation gives CSATGVYGYTF.

The DNA for the CDR3 is TGTGCCATCAGTGATCGTAGCGGGCCAGATACGCAGTATTTT. Protein sequence: CAISDRSGPDTQYF. The chain joins TRBV10-3 to TRBJ2-3; 7 bases line up with TRBD2. The CDR3 is 14 amino acids. Germline-derived CDR1 and CDR2 are ENHRY and SYGVKD. After removal of 3 bases from V and 4 bases from J, the junction contained 4 bases not matched to a gene.

The V gene is TRBV6-2 or TRBV6-3, the J gene TRBJ2-1; a possible D gene is TRBD1 (6 bases). CDR1 is MNHEY, CDR2 SVGEGT, per germline. This CDR3 comprises 14 residues. Trimming took off 0 bases at V and 10 bases at J, with 13 bases between the two ends. CDR3 bases: TGTGCCAGCAGTTACTCCGACAGGCCCCAGGAGCAGTTCTTC. Its protein is CASSYSDRPQEQFF.

This chain uses TRBV20-1 with TRBJ1-5; D remains ambiguous. The CDR3 has 13 amino acids. Germline CDR1 is DFQATT and CDR2 is SNEGSKA (reference sequence). Trimming took off 5 bases at V and 0 bases at J, with 8 bases between the two ends. CDR3: CSAPGPSNQPQHF. The CDR3 nucleotides are TGCAGTGCTCCAGGCCCTAGCAATCAGCCCCAGCATTTT.

V and J are TRBV4-1 and TRBJ2-7; TRBD2 is a possible D gene (6 bases). V lost 0 bases, J lost 7 bases, and 16 bases lay in between. CDR1 is MGHRA, CDR2 YSYEKL, per germline. This CDR3 is 15 amino acids long. DNA of the CDR3: TGCGCCAGCAGCCAAGACCTCGCGGGGCCGAAAGAGCAGTACTTC. It translates to CASSQDLAGPKEQYF.

The chain has TRBV4-1 and TRBJ2-1; D is possibly TRBD1 (5 bases). V was trimmed by 2 bases and J by 0 bases, leaving 11 bases between them. CDR3 length: 16 residues. Per germline, CDR1 MGHRA and CDR2 YSYEKL. This CDR3 is CASSQLGLSSYNEQFF. The CDR3 nucleotides are TGCGCCAGCAGCCAATTGGGGCTAAGCTCCTACAATGAGCAGTTCTTC.

The chain combines TRBV6-1 with TRBJ1-3; D remains unclear. The CDR3 is 13 amino acids. The V end was cut by 7 bases, the J end by 3 bases, with 10 bases between. Per germline, CDR1 MNHNS and CDR2 SASEGT. The CDR3 DNA is TGTGCCAGCAAGGGTGGTCTTGGAAACACCATATATTTT. Protein product: CASKGGLGNTIYF.

A few counts support this clonotype. The chain carries TRBV6-1 and TRBJ2-6, with 9 bases lining up with TRBD2. CDR1 and CDR2 from the germline V gene are MNHNS and SASEGT. V lost 3 bases, J lost 0 bases, and 3 bases stayed unmatched. The CDR3 is 17 amino acids. This CDR3 reads CASSEGLAASGANVLTF. The CDR3 region has the DNA TGTGCCAGCAGTGAGGGACTAGCCGCCTCTGGGGCCAACGTCCTGACTTTC.

J is TRBJ2-1 and V is TRBV4-3; unclear D gene. Germline V lookup: CDR1 LGHNA, CDR2 YSLEER. Trimming shortened V by 0 bases and J by 2 bases, and 8 bases separated the two germline ends. The CDR3 is 15 residues long. The CDR3 loop reads CASSQDPVAYNEQFF. The CDR3 region has the DNA TGCGCCAGCAGCCAAGATCCGGTGGCCTACAATGAGCAGTTCTTC.

The genes are TRBV11-2 and TRBJ1-2, with D possibly TRBD1 on 5 matching bases. Germline V gene lookup returns CDR1 SGHAT and CDR2 FQNNGV. V lost 0 bases to trimming and J lost 6 bases, with 14 bases between them. The CDR3 extends over 15 amino acids. The CDR3 sequence: CASSLEGTAGDGYTF. In DNA form, the CDR3 reads TGTGCCAGCAGCTTAGAGGGGACGGCGGGGGATGGCTACACCTTC. The complete variable domain, with remaining parts taken from reference TRBV11-2 and TRBJ1-2, reads EAGVAQSPRYKIIEKRQSVAFWCNPISGHATLYWYQQILGQGPKLLIQFQNNGVVDDSQLPKDRFSAERLKGVDSTLKIQPAKLEDSAVYLCASSLEGTAGDGYTFGSGTRLTVV.

There are a few counts of this clonotype. The V call is TRBV7-2, the J call TRBJ1-2, with D possibly TRBD1 on 6 matching bases. Germline V gene sequence: CDR1 SGHTA, CDR2 FQGNSA. The CDR3 length is 14 residues. The V gene lost 2 bases and the J gene lost 3 bases, with 10 bases spanning the gap. CDR3 sequence: CASSLFRTDYGYTF. The CDR3, as DNA: TGTGCCAGCAGCTTATTCCGGACAGACTATGGCTACACCTTC.

The V gene is TRBV28, the J gene TRBJ2-4; a weak D match, TRBD2 (6 bases). The CDR3 has 16 amino acids. Trimming removed 5 bases at V and 2 bases at J, with 16 bases between. Germline V CDR1 and CDR2: MDHEN, SYDVKM. CDR3 sequence reads: CASSPRAGRPKNIQYF. CDR3 nucleotides: TGTGCCAGCAGTCCTAGGGCAGGGAGGCCCAAAAACATTCAGTACTTC.

The chain links TRBV11-2 to TRBJ2-3; D tentatively reads TRBD1 or TRBD2 (5 bases each). Trimming removed 3 bases at V and 5 bases at J, with 12 bases between. This CDR3 has 14 amino acids. Germline assignment: CDR1 SGHAT and CDR2 FQNNGV. DNA of the CDR3: TGTGCCAGCAGCTTGGCCTCGAGGGGAGATACGCAGTATTTT. It codes for CASSLASRGDTQYF.

As DNA, the CDR3 is TGTGCCAGCAGAACCGGGGGGGGACCTAATGAAAAACTGTTTTTT. Protein sequence: CASRTGGGPNEKLFF. The chain employs TRBV7-9 and TRBJ1-4; maybe TRBD1 (5 bases). Trimming removed 6 bases at V and 3 bases at J, with 14 bases between. The germline gives CDR1 SEHNR, CDR2 FQNEAQ (reference sequence). CDR3 length: 15 amino acids.

V usage is TRBV4-3 and J usage is TRBJ2-4; maybe TRBD2 (5 bases). The CDR3 has 15 residues. V lost 0 bases to trimming and J lost 6 bases, with 12 bases between them. Germline CDR1 LGHNA, CDR2 YSLEER. CDR3: CASSQEVVRGNIQYF. The CDR3 nucleotides read TGCGCCAGCAGCCAAGAAGTGGTCCGGGGAAACATTCAGTACTTC.

The gene calls are TRBV28 and TRBJ1-1; D possibly corresponds to TRBD1 (5 bases). V was shortened by 5 bases and J by 4 bases, with 20 bases between the two germline ends. CDR1 and CDR2 from the germline V gene are MDHEN and SYDVKM. The CDR3 is 16 residues long. The CDR3 sequence: CASSPPVQGLGTEAFF. CDR3 in DNA: TGTGCCAGCAGTCCACCCGTCCAGGGTCTGGGCACTGAAGCTTTCTTT.

The sample holds a few counts of this clonotype. The rearrangement uses TRBV28 and TRBJ1-5, with TRBD1 matching 8 bases. This CDR3 has 12 residues. CDR1 MDHEN and CDR2 SYDVKM come from the germline V gene. Trimming removed 10 bases from V and 6 bases from J; junction bases left unmatched: 5. The CDR3 loop reads CAIQGAGQPQHF. Here the CDR3 DNA reads TGTGCCATCCAGGGGGCTGGTCAGCCCCAGCATTTT.

This clonotype was seen more than once but under ten times. CDR3 nucleotide sequence: TGTGCCAGCAGTTTATTATGGACAGCAGATGGCTACACCTTC. Translating it yields CASSLLWTADGYTF. This chain uses TRBV2 with TRBJ1-2; tentative D call: TRBD1 (6 bases). V was cut by 5 bases and J by 6 bases, with 16 bases left in between. Looked up from germline, CDR1 is SNHLY and CDR2 is FYNNEI. The CDR3 is 14 amino acids.

The chain employs TRBV18 and TRBJ1-3; D gene uncertain. The CDR3 runs 14 residues. Germline loops: CDR1 KGHSH, CDR2 LQKENI. V lost 2 bases and J lost 0, with 5 bases in between. The CDR3 loop reads CASSPTVSGNTIYF. In DNA form, the CDR3 reads TGTGCCAGCTCACCAACCGTCTCTGGAAACACCATATATTTT.

The rearrangement uses TRBV27 and TRBJ2-3, with 8 bases fitting TRBD1. With V trimmed by 6 bases and J by 2 bases, 7 bases remained unmatched. Germline V gene data show CDR1 as MNHEY and CDR2 as SMNVEV (reference sequence). This CDR3 region has 15 residues. CDR3 bases: TGTGCCAGCAGCATGACAGGGGTTAACACAGATACGCAGTATTTT. Residues: CASSMTGVNTDTQYF.

J is TRBJ1-3 and V is TRBV12-3 or TRBV12-4, with 7 bases identical to TRBD1. After removal of 3 bases from V and 8 bases from J, the junction contained 4 bases not matched to a gene. This CDR3 is built from 13 residues. CDR3 DNA: TGTGCCAGCAGTTTTACAGGGGATTACACCATATATTTT. It codes for CASSFTGDYTIYF.

This chain connects TRBV12-3 or TRBV12-4 to TRBJ2-7; 10 bases match TRBD2. V lost 7 bases and J lost 5; bases outside the gene matches: 5. The CDR3 covers 13 residues. CDR3 amino acids: CASITSGAHEQYF. DNA of the CDR3: TGTGCCAGCATTACTAGCGGGGCCCACGAGCAGTACTTC.

The chain joins TRBV6-2 or TRBV6-3 to TRBJ2-1, with 12 bases fitting TRBD2. Germline loops: CDR1 MNHEY, CDR2 SVGEGT. The CDR3 totals 19 residues. Trimming took 0 bases from V and 4 from J; bases not matched to a gene: 10. CDR3 in DNA: TGTGCCAGCAGTTACTCGATTTCGGTGGGACTAGCGGGTTACAATGAGCAGTTCTTC. It translates to CASSYSISVGLAGYNEQFF.

The chain has TRBV12-3 or TRBV12-4 and TRBJ2-4; 12 nucleotides match TRBD2. The ends lost 7 bases at V and 9 bases at J; junction bases unmatched: 10. The CDR3 contains 15 residues. The CDR3 loop reads CASTLTSGRRGIQYF. DNA of the CDR3: TGTGCCAGCACCCTGACTAGCGGGAGACGGGGCATTCAGTACTTC.

The genes are TRBV7-2 and TRBJ1-2; D call uncertain. V was clipped by 0 bases and J by 6 bases, with 17 bases between them. CDR1 and CDR2 (germline): SGHTA, FQGNSA. The CDR3 spans 16 residues. Here the CDR3 DNA reads TGTGCCAGCAGCTTAGCCTATGGTACAGAAGCCAATGGCTACACCTTC. Translated: CASSLAYGTEANGYTF.